This note documents a single T cell receptor beta chain sequence. Its matching antigen is unknown. TCRbeta library construction was performed incorporating unique molecular identifiers. Using its own MiXCR run on the PCR reads, TCRdb lists one record per CDR3 protein. The data contain 70,000 to 95,000 distinct CDR3 sequences, about a sixth of them seen just once; the ten biggest clones take up around a fifth. These data belong to a study of T-cell reconstitution after alpha-beta-depleted transplantation in children. General study results and limits: Reportedly, roughly two months post-transplant, alpha-beta T cells arose from several hundred expanded graft clones. At one year after transplant, newly produced T cells mostly accounted for T-cell counts and diversity.

With V trimmed by 0 bases and J by 4 bases, 8 bases remained unmatched. Germline assignment: CDR1 SGHDN and CDR2 FVKESK. CDR3 length equals 17 residues. The V gene is TRBV14, the J gene TRBJ1-1; 10 nucleotides line up with TRBD1. Sequenced material: PBMCs, mostly from graft donor cells, taken 180 days after TCRalphabeta/CD19-depleted stem cell transplant. The receptor comes from a male patient between 2 and 9 years old who had a stem cell transplant for acute lymphoblastic leukemia, so the T cells may come from the graft donor. The DNA for the CDR3 is TGTGCCAGCAGCCAAGAAGGGACAGGGGCCCGGTTCACTGAAGCTTTCTTT. It translates to CASSQEGTGARFTEAFF.